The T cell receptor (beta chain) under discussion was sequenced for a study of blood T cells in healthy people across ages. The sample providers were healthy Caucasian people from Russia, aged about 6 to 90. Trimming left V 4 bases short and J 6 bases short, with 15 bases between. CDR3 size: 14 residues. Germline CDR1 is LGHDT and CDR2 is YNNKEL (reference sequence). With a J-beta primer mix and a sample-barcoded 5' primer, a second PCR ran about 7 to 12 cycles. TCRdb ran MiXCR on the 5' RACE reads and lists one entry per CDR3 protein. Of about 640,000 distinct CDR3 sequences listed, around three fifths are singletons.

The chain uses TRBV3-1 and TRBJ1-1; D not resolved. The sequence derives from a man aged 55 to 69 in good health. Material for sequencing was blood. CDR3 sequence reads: CASSPLSGVAEAFF. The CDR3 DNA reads TGTGCCAGCAGCCCCCTGTCTGGGGTCGCTGAAGCTTTCTTT.